This is a list of T cell receptor beta chains from one sample in a study of blood T cell repertoires in COVID-19. The method was immunoSEQ multiplex PCR; TCRdb's version includes in-frame clones alone and lacks a portion of them. The sample yields 150,000 to 200,000 clones, roughly 80% seen once. The sequenced sample was peripheral blood. The receptors derive from a woman older than 75 with acute or convalescent COVID-19. The CDR3 runs from the conserved cysteine through the conserved F or W. Fields, in order: J gene, D gene, V gene, clone size, CDR3 DNA, CDR3 protein. D genes are given only for firm matches. The size entry is marked missing in some rows and otherwise reads once, few, many or a size class.

TRBJ2-1,TRBD1,TRBV5-1,-,TGCGCCAGCAGCCTGGACTACAGGGGGTACAATGAGCAGTTCTTC,CASSLDYRGYNEQFF
TRBJ2-1,TRBD2,TRBV5-5,-,TGTGCCAGCAGCGGGACAGGACTAGCGGGATACAATGAGCAGTTCTTC,CASSGTGLAGYNEQFF
TRBJ1-6,TRBD1,TRBV19,-,TGTGCCAGTAGTATGGGGACAGGGAGGACACCCCTCCACTTT,CASSMGTGRTPLHF
TRBJ1-5,-,TRBV19,-,TGTGCCAGTAGTATAGATCAGGGCAGGGGAAACAATCAGCCCCAGCATTTT,CASSIDQGRGNNQPQHF
TRBJ1-4,-,TRBV7-9,-,TGTGCCAGCAGCGCCGGGGGTGAAAAACTGTTTTTT,CASSAGGEKLFF
TRBJ1-2,TRBD1,TRBV3-1/TRBV3-2,few,TGTGCCAGCTCCTCTGCTTCCGGGACAGGCTTCTATGGCTACACCTTC,CASSSASGTGFYGYTF
TRBJ2-1,TRBD2,TRBV7-9,-,TGTGCCAGCAGCGGCGGGGGGTCTACGAACAATGAGCAGTTCTTC,CASSGGGSTNNEQFF
TRBJ1-2,TRBD1,TRBV5-6,once,TGTGCCAGCAGCACCGGGACAGGGTTCAGACTAGGCTACACCTTC,CASSTGTGFRLGYTF
TRBJ1-1,-,TRBV30,-,TGTGCCTGGAGTGTACAAGGGACTCGGCTTGGAGCTTTCTTT,CAWSVQGTRLGAFF
TRBJ1-1,-,TRBV6-5,-,TGTGCCAGCAGTTACTCGCGGGAAAGCACTGAAGCTTTCTTT,CASSYSRESTEAFF
TRBJ1-2,-,TRBV4-1,once,TGCGCCAGCAGCCAGGGGTGGGAGCTTAAACGGGGCTACACCTTC,CASSQGWELKRGYTF
TRBJ1-3,TRBD1,TRBV15,-,TGTGCCACCAGCAGAGGAGACCACAGGGGAGCTAGAAACACCATATATTTT,CATSRGDHRGARNTIYF
TRBJ2-1,TRBD2,TRBV5-1,few,TGCGCCAGCAGCCCGGGACTAGCGGTCTCCTACAATGAGCAGTTCTTC,CASSPGLAVSYNEQFF
TRBJ2-1,TRBD2,TRBV9,-,TGTGCCAGCAGCGTAGCAGGGCGGGGGGGTTACAATGAGCAGTTCTTC,CASSVAGRGGYNEQFF
TRBJ1-5,TRBD1,TRBV5-6,-,TGTGCCAGCAGTCGACAGGGTCGCAATCAGCCCCAGCATTTT,CASSRQGRNQPQHF
TRBJ2-7,TRBD1,TRBV19,-,TGTGCCAGTAGTGACAGGGGGCGGGGGAACTACGAGCAGTACTTC,CASSDRGRGNYEQYF
TRBJ2-1,TRBD2,TRBV15,once,TGTGCCACCAGCAGAGGACTAGCTAACAATGAGCAGTTCTTC,CATSRGLANNEQFF
TRBJ1-6,-,TRBV6-1,-,TGTGCCAGCGGGTCGACAGCCTATAATTCACCCCTCCACTTT,CASGSTAYNSPLHF